This TCR beta chain was captured in a study of blood T cells in healthy people across ages. Study background: Capture by template switching was about one barcoded beta molecule per two T cells.

J was trimmed by 2 bases and V by 8 bases; bases with no gene match: 9. The CDR3 totals 16 residues. Germline CDR1 and CDR2: ENHRY and SYGVKD. A second PCR of about 6 to 11 cycles used a sample-barcoded 5' primer and a J-beta primer mix. Each cDNA molecule was tagged by a template-switch adaptor with 12 random nucleotides. Each CDR3 protein is one row after TCRdb ran MiXCR on the 5' RACE reads. The sample has about 1.5 million distinct CDR3 sequences, approximately 43% seen once. General study results and limits: The authors considered diversity estimates from one million T cells to be underestimates. PBMCs went unsorted, and a conclusive naive versus antigen-experienced comparison was therefore prevented.

Remarks on this clonotype: The antigen remains unidentified.

The TCR comes from a young woman in good health. Material for sequencing was blood. V gene TRBV10-3 combines with J gene TRBJ2-3, with TRBD2 matching 11 bases. The CDR3 protein is CAIGLAGGPYTDTQYF. CDR3 in DNA: TGTGCCATCGGGCTAGCGGGGGGACCATACACAGATACGCAGTATTTT.